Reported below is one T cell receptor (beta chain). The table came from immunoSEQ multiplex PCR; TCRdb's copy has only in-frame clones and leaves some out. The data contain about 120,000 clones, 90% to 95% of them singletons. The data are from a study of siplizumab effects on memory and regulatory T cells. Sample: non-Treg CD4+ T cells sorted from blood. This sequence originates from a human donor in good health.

For the CDR3, the DNA is TGTGCCAGCAGCTTCCGGAAGATGCGGAAGTACTTC. Translating gives CASSFRKMRKYF. The chain joins TRBV5-8 to TRBJ2-7; no reliable D call. The V gene lost 2 bases and the J gene lost 11 bases, with 14 bases spanning the gap. Germline V gene sequence: CDR1 SGHTS, CDR2 YDEGEE. The CDR3 sequence is 12 residues long.